The 9 T cell receptor beta chains below come from one sample, sequenced in a study of CD8+ T cells in alopecia areata. RNA was isolated and reverse transcribed to cDNA, the sequencing template. TCRdb's copy holds only in-frame clones and misses some; the assay was immunoSEQ multiplex PCR. The sample holds 100,000 to 130,000 clones; approximately 59% are singletons and the top ten take 20% to 25%. What was sequenced was CD8+ T cells sorted from blood. The receptors originated from a human donor in good health.

This clone was recorded many times. The junction shows a germline mismatch at one end, possibly a read error. The V and J genes are TRBV7-9 and TRBJ2-5; a weak D match, TRBD2 (8 bases). The V gene's germline CDR1 is SEHNR and CDR2 FQNEAQ (reference sequence). The CDR3 loop spans 11 amino acids. CDR3 coding DNA: TGTGCCAGCAGCGACGGGAGGGACAGAAACTTC. It codes for CASSDGRDRNF.

V usage is TRBV29-1 and J usage is TRBJ2-3, with D tentatively TRBD2 (5 bases). V shed 6 bases and J shed 4 bases, with 14 bases lying between them. The CDR3 contains 13 residues. Per germline, CDR1 SQVTM and CDR2 ANQGSEA. This chain's CDR3 is CSVRPGGADTQYF. The CDR3 nucleotides are TGCAGCGTACGACCTGGAGGAGCAGATACGCAGTATTTT.

The rearrangement uses TRBV29-1 and TRBJ1-1; no definite D call. V was pared by 2 bases and J by 2 bases, with 6 bases between. CDR3 length: 12 amino acids. The germline gives CDR1 SQVTM, CDR2 ANQGSEA. The CDR3 DNA reads as TGCAGCGTTGAACTACTTAACACTGAAGCTTTCTTT. This codes for CSVELLNTEAFF.

This clone showed up just a few times. This sequence joins TRBV6-1 and TRBJ2-7; 11 bases match TRBD1. The CDR3 contains 12 residues. V was clipped by 10 bases and J by 7 bases; unmatched bases: 6. The germline gives CDR1 MNHNS, CDR2 SASEGT. CDR3 coding DNA: TGTGCCAACGGACAGGGGGCGTGGGAGCAGTACTTC. Amino acid sequence: CANGQGAWEQYF.

The chain couples TRBV13 to TRBJ1-2; possibly TRBD1 for D (6 bases). The germline V and J ends were trimmed by 2 bases and 2 bases, with 12 bases remaining between them. This CDR3 has 15 amino acids. CDR1 PRHDT and CDR2 FYEKMQ come from the germline V gene (reference sequence). The CDR3 DNA reads TGTGCCAGCAGCTTAAGGGGACAATACAACTATGGCTACACCTTC. Translation gives CASSLRGQYNYGYTF.

The rearrangement joins TRBV4-1 to TRBJ2-2, with a weak D call TRBD1 (6 bases). With 1 base removed from V and 7 bases from J, the gap between germline ends came to 10 bases. The length of the CDR3 is 14 residues. In germline, CDR1 is MGHRA, CDR2 YSYEKL. The CDR3 loop is CASSQVGGGGELFF. The CDR3 nucleotides are TGCGCCAGCAGCCAAGTAGGGGGTGGCGGGGAGCTGTTTTTT.

The chain uses TRBV29-1 and TRBJ1-2; D not resolved. Trimming shortened V by 5 bases and J by 7 bases, and 29 bases separated the two germline ends. Germline-derived CDR1 and CDR2 are SQVTM and ANQGSEA. This CDR3 comprises 17 residues. The CDR3 DNA sequence: TGCAGCGTTCCATGGCCCCTGGACTCCCGGCCTGGGTTTGGCTACACCTTC. This encodes CSVPWPLDSRPGFGYTF.

The V call is TRBV13, the J call TRBJ2-3; 10 bases fit TRBD2. J was trimmed by 4 bases and V by 5 bases; bases with no gene match: 12. Germline V CDR1 and CDR2: PRHDT, FYEKMQ (reference sequence). CDR3 length: 17 amino acids. Here the CDR3 reads CASSLGSGGPGADTQYF. CDR3 DNA sequence: TGTGCCAGCAGCCTGGGTAGCGGGGGGCCGGGCGCAGATACGCAGTATTTT.

This chain uses TRBV28 with TRBJ2-3; D gene ambiguous. Germline CDR1 reads MDHEN; CDR2 reads SYDVKM. This CDR3 has 12 amino acids. V lost 6 bases, J lost 6 bases, and 10 bases lay in between. The CDR3 protein is CASSHDRDTQYF. The CDR3 region has the DNA TGTGCCAGCAGCCACGATCGGGATACGCAGTATTTT.